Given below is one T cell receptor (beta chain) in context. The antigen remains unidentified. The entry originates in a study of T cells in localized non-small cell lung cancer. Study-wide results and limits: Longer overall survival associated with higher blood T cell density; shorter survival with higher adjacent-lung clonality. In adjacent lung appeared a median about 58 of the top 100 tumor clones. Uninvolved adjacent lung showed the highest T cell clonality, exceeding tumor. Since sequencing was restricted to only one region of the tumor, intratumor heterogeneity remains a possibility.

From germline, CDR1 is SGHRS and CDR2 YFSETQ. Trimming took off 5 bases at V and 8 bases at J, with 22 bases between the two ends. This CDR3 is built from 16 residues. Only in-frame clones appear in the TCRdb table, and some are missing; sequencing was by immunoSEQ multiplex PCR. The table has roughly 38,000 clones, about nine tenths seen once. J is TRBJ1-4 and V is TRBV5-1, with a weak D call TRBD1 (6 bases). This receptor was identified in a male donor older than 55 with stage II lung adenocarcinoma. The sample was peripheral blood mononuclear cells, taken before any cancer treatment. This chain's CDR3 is CASRLKTGKDREKLFF. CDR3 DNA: TGCGCCAGCAGGCTTAAAACAGGGAAGGATAGAGAAAAACTGTTTTTT.